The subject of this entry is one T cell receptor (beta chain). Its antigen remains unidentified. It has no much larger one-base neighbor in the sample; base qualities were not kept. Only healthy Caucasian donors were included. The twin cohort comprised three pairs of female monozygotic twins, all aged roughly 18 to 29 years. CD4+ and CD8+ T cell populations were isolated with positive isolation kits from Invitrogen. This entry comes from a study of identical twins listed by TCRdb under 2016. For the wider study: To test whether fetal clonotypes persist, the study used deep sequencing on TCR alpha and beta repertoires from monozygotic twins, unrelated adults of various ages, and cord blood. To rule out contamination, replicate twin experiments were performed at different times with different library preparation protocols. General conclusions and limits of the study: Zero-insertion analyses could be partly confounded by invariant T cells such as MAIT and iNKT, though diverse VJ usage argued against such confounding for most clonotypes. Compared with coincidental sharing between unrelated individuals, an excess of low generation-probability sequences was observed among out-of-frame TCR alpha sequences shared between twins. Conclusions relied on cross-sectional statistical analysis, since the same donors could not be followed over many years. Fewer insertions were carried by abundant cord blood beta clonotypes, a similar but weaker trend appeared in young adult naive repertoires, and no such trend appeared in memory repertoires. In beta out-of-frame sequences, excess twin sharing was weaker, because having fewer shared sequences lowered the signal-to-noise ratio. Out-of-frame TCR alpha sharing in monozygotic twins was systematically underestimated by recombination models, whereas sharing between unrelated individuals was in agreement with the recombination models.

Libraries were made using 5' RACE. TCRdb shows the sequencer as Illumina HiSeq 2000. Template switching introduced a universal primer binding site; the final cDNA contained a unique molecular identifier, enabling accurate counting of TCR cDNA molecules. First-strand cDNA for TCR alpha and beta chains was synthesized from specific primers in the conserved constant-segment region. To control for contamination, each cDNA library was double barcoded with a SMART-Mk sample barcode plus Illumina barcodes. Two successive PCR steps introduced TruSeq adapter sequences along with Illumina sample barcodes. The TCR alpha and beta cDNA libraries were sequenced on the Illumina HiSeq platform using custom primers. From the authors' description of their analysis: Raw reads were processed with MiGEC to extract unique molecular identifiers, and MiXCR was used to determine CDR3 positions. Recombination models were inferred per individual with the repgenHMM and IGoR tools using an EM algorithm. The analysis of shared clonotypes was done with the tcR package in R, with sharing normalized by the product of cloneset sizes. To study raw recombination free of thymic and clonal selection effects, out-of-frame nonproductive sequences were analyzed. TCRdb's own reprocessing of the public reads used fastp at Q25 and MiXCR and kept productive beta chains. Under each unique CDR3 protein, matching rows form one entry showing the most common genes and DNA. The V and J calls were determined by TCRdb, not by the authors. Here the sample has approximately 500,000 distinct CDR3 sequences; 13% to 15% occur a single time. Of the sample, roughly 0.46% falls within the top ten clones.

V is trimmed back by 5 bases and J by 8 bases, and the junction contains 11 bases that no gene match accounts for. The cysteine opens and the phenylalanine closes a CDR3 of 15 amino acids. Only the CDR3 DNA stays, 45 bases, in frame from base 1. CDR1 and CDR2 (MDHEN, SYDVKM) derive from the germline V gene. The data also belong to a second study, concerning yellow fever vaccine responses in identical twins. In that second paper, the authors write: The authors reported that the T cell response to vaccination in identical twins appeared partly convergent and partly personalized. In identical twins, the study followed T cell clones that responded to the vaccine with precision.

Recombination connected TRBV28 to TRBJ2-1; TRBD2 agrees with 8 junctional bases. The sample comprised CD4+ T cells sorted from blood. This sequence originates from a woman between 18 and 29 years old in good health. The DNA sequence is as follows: TGTGCCAGCAGTACTCGGGGTAGCGGGATTGATGAGCAGTTCTTC. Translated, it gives CASSTRGSGIDEQFF.